Below, 22 T cell receptor beta chains from the same sample are listed, as sequenced in a study of OX40 agonist ivuxolimab in advanced cancers. TCRdb's table, derived via immunoSEQ multiplex PCR, lists solely in-frame clones and lacks some. Seen here are about 84,000 clones, 89% observed once, and the top ten hold around 0.19%. The sample in question was CD4+ or CD8+ T cells sorted from blood, obtained in a trial of the OX40 agonist ivuxolimab. These receptor sequences come from an adult with an advanced solid tumor such as melanoma, head and neck, liver or kidney cancer.

The gene calls are TRBV28 and TRBJ2-1, with TRBD2 matching over 13 bases. The CDR3 sequence is 15 residues long. Germline CDR1 is MDHEN and CDR2 is SYDVKM. Losses at the gene ends were 6 bases for V and 9 bases for J; bases not matched to a gene: 8. Here the CDR3 DNA reads TGTGCCAGCAGCCTATGGACTAGCGGGAGCTCTGAGCAGTTCTTC. Its translation is CASSLWTSGSSEQFF.

The chain carries TRBV2 and TRBJ1-2; D might be TRBD1 (5 bases). The ends were cut back, 4 bases at V and 5 bases at J, with 11 bases in the middle. Germline loops: CDR1 SNHLY, CDR2 FYNNEI. The CDR3 spans 13 residues. Here the CDR3 reads CASSVDSGYGYTF. The CDR3 region has the DNA TGTGCCAGCAGTGTTGACAGTGGGTATGGCTACACCTTC.

The V call is TRBV7-2, the J call TRBJ1-1, with D tentatively TRBD1 (5 bases). This CDR3 comprises 15 residues. V lost 3 bases and J 11 bases, leaving 22 bases between the germline ends. Germline V CDR1 and CDR2: SGHTA, FQGNSA. CDR3 in DNA: TGTGCCAGCAGCTTCCCGGACCGGGGCCCCCTCGGGGCTTTCTTT. Its protein is CASSFPDRGPLGAFF. Full variable domain (rest looked up from reference TRBV7-2 and TRBJ1-1): GAGVSQSPSNKVTEKGKDVELRCDPISGHTALYWYRQSLGQGLEFLIYFQGNSAPDKSGLPSDRFSAERTGGSVSTLTIQRTQQEDSAVYLCASSFPDRGPLGAFFGQGTRLTVV.

The chain carries TRBV13 and TRBJ2-5, with 8 bases that match TRBD2. The V and J ends lost 2 bases and 5 bases, in that order; junction bases with no gene match: 7. Per the germline V gene, CDR1 is PRHDT and CDR2 is FYEKMQ (reference sequence). CDR3 length: 15 residues. CDR3: CASSLRAGGPETQYF. In DNA form, the CDR3 reads TGTGCCAGCAGCTTACGGGCGGGGGGCCCGGAGACCCAGTACTTC. Together with reference TRBV13 and TRBJ2-5, the CDR3 gives the full variable domain: AAGVIQSPRHLIKEKRETATLKCYPIPRHDTVYWYQQGPGQDPQFLISFYEKMQSDKGSIPDRFSAQQFSDYHSELNMSSLELGDSALYFCASSLRAGGPETQYFGPGTRLLVL.

The V and J genes are TRBV7-8 and TRBJ2-3; D is ambiguous. V was trimmed by 3 bases and J by 5 bases, leaving 15 bases between them. This CDR3 has 15 residues. The germline gives CDR1 SGHVS, CDR2 FQNEAQ. CDR3 in DNA: TGTGCCAGCAGCTTCCGTCGTCGGGCGTTAGATACGCAGTATTTT. This translates into CASSFRRRALDTQYF.

This chain links TRBV5-6 with TRBJ2-7; 9 nucleotides match TRBD1. The CDR3 has 14 amino acids. V shed 3 bases, J shed 3 bases, and the junction held 4 bases outside the gene matches. The germline V gene has CDR1 SGHDT and CDR2 YYEEEE. CDR3: CASSWGQGNYEQYV. In DNA, the CDR3 is TGTGCCAGCAGCTGGGGACAGGGTAACTACGAGCAGTACGTC.

The chain has TRBV7-3 and TRBJ2-5; possible D gene TRBD2, 5 bases. Germline CDR1 reads SGHTA; CDR2 reads FQGTGA. Between the trimmed V and J ends, which lost 2 bases and 5 bases, there was a span of 9 bases. The CDR3 covers 13 residues. The CDR3 loop reads CASSLRTGETQYF. The CDR3 DNA reads as TGTGCCAGCAGCTTACGGACTGGGGAGACCCAGTACTTC.

This rearrangement joins TRBV2 to TRBJ2-5; D may match TRBD1 or TRBD2 (6 bases each). The CDR3 totals 16 residues. Trimming took 3 bases from V and 0 from J, leaving 14 bases between them. Germline values: CDR1 SNHLY, CDR2 FYNNEI. The CDR3 DNA is TGTGCCAGCAGTGATTTGGGGGCGGGGTACCAAGAGACCCAGTACTTC. Amino acids: CASSDLGAGYQETQYF.

V gene TRBV7-2 combines with J gene TRBJ2-4; 7 nucleotides line up with TRBD2. After removal of 5 bases from V and 5 bases from J, the junction contained 12 bases not matched to a gene. Germline lookup yields CDR1 SGHTA and CDR2 FQGNSA. The CDR3 spans 16 residues. The CDR3 region has the DNA TGTGCCAGCAGCCTGGGGGGAGGGGCTAACCAAAACATTCAGTACTTC. This translates into CASSLGGGANQNIQYF.

The chain has TRBV5-6 and TRBJ1-2, with D possibly matching TRBD1 (5 bases). V shed 2 bases and J shed 4 bases, with 15 bases lying between them. The CDR3 loop spans 15 amino acids. The germline CDR1 and CDR2 sequences are SGHDT and YYEEEE. The CDR3 spells CASSFRSSGPYGYTF. The DNA of the CDR3 is TGTGCCAGCAGCTTCCGGAGTTCAGGGCCCTATGGCTACACCTTC.

This chain joins TRBV23-1 and TRBJ1-1; D might be TRBD1 (5 bases). TRBV23-1 is filed as an ORF, its function uncertain. The CDR3 runs to 15 residues. Trimming removed 2 bases from V and 4 bases from J, with 14 bases in between. The CDR3 loop reads CASSQPEGCGTEAFF. Written as DNA, the CDR3 is TGCGCCAGCAGTCAACCCGAGGGGTGCGGCACTGAAGCTTTCTTT.

The chain recombines TRBV10-3 with TRBJ2-1; TRBD1 might be the D (6 bases). Germline loops: CDR1 ENHRY, CDR2 SYGVKD. V lost 8 bases and J 7 bases, leaving 15 bases between the germline ends. The CDR3 consists of 13 residues. CDR3: CAIGIRDTNEQFF. CDR3 coding DNA: TGTGCCATCGGGATCCGGGACACGAATGAGCAGTTCTTC.

The chain is built from TRBV15 and TRBJ1-4, with TRBD1 identical over 7 bases. Germline V gene sequence: CDR1 LNHNV, CDR2 YYDKDF (reference sequence). The V segment lost 1 base and the J segment 8 bases; nucleotides outside the gene matches: 16. The CDR3 covers 18 residues. The CDR3 spells CATSRVRGDRAHKEKLFF. CDR3 DNA: TGTGCCACCAGCAGAGTAAGGGGCGACAGGGCCCATAAGGAAAAACTGTTTTTT.

The V call is TRBV10-3, the J call TRBJ1-6; possibly TRBD1 for D (6 bases). This CDR3 contains 15 residues. Per germline, CDR1 ENHRY and CDR2 SYGVKD. V lost 7 bases to trimming and J lost 6 bases, with 16 bases between them. The CDR3 here is CAINPGSGANSPLHF. The DNA of the CDR3 is TGTGCCATCAATCCTGGGTCAGGGGCTAATTCACCCCTCCACTTT.

The chain links TRBV20-1 to TRBJ2-1; D remains ambiguous. The CDR3 is 11 residues long. Germline V gene lookup returns CDR1 DFQATT and CDR2 SNEGSKA (reference sequence). The V and J ends lost 6 bases and 9 bases respectively, with 12 bases between them. The CDR3 is CSACPAFEQFF. The CDR3 DNA reads as TGCAGTGCCTGCCCTGCCTTTGAGCAGTTCTTC.

The chain employs TRBV11-2 and TRBJ2-7; D gene uncertain. CDR1 is SGHAT and CDR2 is FQNNGV in the germline V gene. The CDR3 is made up of 14 amino acids. Trimming removed 1 base from V and 2 bases from J, with 9 bases in between. CDR3 sequence reads: CASSLVNGAYEQYF. CDR3 nucleotides: TGTGCCAGCAGCTTAGTGAACGGAGCCTACGAGCAGTACTTC.

This clone has a single count. The chain uses TRBV2 and TRBJ2-7; D unresolved. The V end was cut by 2 bases, the J end by 4 bases, with 6 bases between. The CDR3 is 12 amino acids. The germline CDR1 and CDR2 sequences are SNHLY and FYNNEI. The CDR3 region is CASSEWGYEQYV. CDR3 in DNA: TGTGCCAGCAGTGAATGGGGTTACGAGCAGTACGTC.

V gene TRBV6-5 combines with J gene TRBJ1-3, with D possibly matching TRBD1 (6 bases). Germline V gives CDR1 MNHEY, CDR2 SVGAGI. V was cut by 6 bases and J by 0 bases, with 9 bases left in between. There are 14 residues in the CDR3. This chain's CDR3 is CASRQGSSGNTIYF. Written as DNA, the CDR3 is TGTGCCAGCAGGCAGGGGAGCTCTGGAAACACCATATATTTT.

Only one count was recorded for this clone. The chain carries TRBV28 and TRBJ2-2, with D perhaps matching TRBD1 or TRBD2 (6 bases each). Per the germline V gene, CDR1 is MDHEN and CDR2 is SYDVKM. The CDR3 covers 15 residues. With 8 bases removed from V and 3 bases from J, the gap between germline ends came to 16 bases. The CDR3 region is CASPPDRGDTGELFF. As DNA, the CDR3 is TGTGCCAGCCCGCCAGATAGGGGGGACACCGGGGAGCTGTTTTTT. Based on the CDR3 plus reference TRBV28 and TRBJ2-2, the full variable domain is DVKVTQSSRYLVKRTGEKVFLECVQDMDHENMFWYRQDPGLGLRLIYFSYDVKMKEKGDIPEGYSVSREKKERFSLILESASTNQTSMYLCASPPDRGDTGELFFGEGSRLTVL.

This clone is a singleton in its sample. The genes are TRBV11-1 and TRBJ2-4; 10 nucleotides agree with TRBD1. The CDR3 runs 17 residues. J gave up 6 bases and V 1 base, and 9 bases lay outside the gene matches. Germline CDR1 SGHAT, CDR2 FQDESV (reference sequence). CDR3 region: CASSLGRFRDRGNIQYF. CDR3 nucleotides: TGTGCCAGCAGCTTAGGGAGGTTCCGGGACAGGGGAAACATTCAGTACTTC.

The rearrangement links TRBV19 to TRBJ2-1; 7 bases fit TRBD2. Germline V gene sequence: CDR1 LNHDA, CDR2 SQIVND (reference sequence). CDR3 size: 15 residues. J was trimmed by 2 bases and V by 6 bases; bases with no gene match: 7. The CDR3 DNA is TGTGCCAGTAGCCTCGGGAGCGGGACCTACAATGAGCAGTTCTTC. This encodes CASSLGSGTYNEQFF.

This chain links TRBV6-6 with TRBJ1-4; 7 bases are a match to TRBD1. Germline V gives CDR1 MNHNY, CDR2 SVGAGI (reference sequence). V was clipped by 7 bases and J by 7 bases; unmatched bases: 12. The CDR3 covers 15 residues. The CDR3 DNA reads as TGTGCCAGCACCAGCCCCGCAGGGGGGGGTGAAAAACTGTTTTTT. It is translated as CASTSPAGGGEKLFF.